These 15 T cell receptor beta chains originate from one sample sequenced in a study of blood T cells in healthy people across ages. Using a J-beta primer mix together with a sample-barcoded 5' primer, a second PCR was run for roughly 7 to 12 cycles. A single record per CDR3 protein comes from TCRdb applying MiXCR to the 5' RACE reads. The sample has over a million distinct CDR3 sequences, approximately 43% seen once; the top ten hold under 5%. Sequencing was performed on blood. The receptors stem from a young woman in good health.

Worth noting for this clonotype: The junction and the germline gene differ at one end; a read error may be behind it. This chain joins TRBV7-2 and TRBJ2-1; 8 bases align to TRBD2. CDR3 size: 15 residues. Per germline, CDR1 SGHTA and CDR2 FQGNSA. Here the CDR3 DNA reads TGTGCCAGAAGCTACAGCGGGGGCTCCTACAATGAGCAGTTCTTC. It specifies CARSYSGGSYNEQFF. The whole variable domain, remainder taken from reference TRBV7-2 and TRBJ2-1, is GAGVSQSPSNKVTEKGKDVELRCDPISGHTALYWYRQSLGQGLEFLIYFQGNSAPDKSGLPSDRFSAERTGGSVSTLTIQRTQQEDSAVYLCARSYSGGSYNEQFFGPGTRLTVL.

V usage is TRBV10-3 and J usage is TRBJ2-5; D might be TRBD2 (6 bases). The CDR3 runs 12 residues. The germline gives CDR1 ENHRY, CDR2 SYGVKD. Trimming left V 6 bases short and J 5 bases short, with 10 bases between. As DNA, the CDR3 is TGTGCCATCAGCGGGACTGGGGAGACCCAGTACTTC. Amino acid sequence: CAISGTGETQYF.

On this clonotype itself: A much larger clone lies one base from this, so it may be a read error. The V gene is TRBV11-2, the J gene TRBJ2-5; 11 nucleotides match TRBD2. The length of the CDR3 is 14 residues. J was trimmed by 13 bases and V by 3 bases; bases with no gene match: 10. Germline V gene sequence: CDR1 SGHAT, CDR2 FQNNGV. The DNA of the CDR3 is TGTGCCAGCAGCTTTCCTAGCGGGAGGAATGAGCGGTACTTC. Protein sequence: CASSFPSGRNERYF.

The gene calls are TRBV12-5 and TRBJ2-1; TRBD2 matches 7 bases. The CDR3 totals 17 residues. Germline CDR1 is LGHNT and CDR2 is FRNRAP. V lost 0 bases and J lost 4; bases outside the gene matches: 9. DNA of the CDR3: TGTGCTAGTGGTTTGGTACCTGGCGGGAGCCCTTACAATGAGCAGTTCTTC. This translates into CASGLVPGGSPYNEQFF.

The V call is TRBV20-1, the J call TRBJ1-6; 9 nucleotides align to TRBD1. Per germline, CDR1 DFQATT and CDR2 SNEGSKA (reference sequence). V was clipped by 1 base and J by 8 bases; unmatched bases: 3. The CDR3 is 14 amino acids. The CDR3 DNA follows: TGCAGTGCTAGAGTGGGACAGGGCCATTCACCCCTCCACTTT. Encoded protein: CSARVGQGHSPLHF.

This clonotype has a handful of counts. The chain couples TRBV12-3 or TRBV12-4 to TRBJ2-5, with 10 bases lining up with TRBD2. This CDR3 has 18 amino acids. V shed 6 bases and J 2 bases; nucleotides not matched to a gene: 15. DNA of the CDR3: TGTGCCAGCAGCCAGACCCAGCCGGGACTAGCGAGACAAGAGACCCAGTACTTC. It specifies CASSQTQPGLARQETQYF.

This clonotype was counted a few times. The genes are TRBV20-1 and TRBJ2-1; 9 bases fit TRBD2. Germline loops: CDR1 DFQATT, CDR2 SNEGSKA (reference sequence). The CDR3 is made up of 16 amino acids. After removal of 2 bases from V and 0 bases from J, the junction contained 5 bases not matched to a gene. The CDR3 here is CSARWLAGSSYNEQFF. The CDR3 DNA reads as TGCAGTGCTAGATGGCTAGCGGGGAGCTCCTACAATGAGCAGTTCTTC.

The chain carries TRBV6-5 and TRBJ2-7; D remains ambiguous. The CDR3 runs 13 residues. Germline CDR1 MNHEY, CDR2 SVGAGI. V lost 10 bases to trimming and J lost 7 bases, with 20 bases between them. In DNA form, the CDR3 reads TGTGCCACAGGCACCGGGTCAGTGACTGAGCAGTACTTC. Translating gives CATGTGSVTEQYF.

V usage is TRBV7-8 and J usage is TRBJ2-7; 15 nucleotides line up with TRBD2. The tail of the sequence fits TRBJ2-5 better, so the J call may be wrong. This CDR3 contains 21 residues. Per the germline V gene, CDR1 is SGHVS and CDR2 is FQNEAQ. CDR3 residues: CASSLVFRTSGREVLVETQYF. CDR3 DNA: TGTGCCAGCAGCTTAGTCTTCCGGACTAGCGGGAGGGAGGTACTTGTCGAGACCCAGTACTTC.

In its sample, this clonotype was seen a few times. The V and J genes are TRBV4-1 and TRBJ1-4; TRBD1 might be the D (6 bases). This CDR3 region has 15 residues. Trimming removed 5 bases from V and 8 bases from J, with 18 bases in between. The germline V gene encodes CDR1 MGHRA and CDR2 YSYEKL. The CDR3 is CASSSLPGVWEKLFF. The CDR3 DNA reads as TGCGCCAGCAGCAGTTTGCCAGGGGTTTGGGAAAAACTGTTTTTT.

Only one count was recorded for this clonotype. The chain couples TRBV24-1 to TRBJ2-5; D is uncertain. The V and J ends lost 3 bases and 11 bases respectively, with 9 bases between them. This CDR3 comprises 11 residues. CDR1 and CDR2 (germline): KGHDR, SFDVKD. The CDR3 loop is CATSDNYEQYF. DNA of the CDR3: TGTGCCACCAGTGATAACTATGAGCAGTACTTC.

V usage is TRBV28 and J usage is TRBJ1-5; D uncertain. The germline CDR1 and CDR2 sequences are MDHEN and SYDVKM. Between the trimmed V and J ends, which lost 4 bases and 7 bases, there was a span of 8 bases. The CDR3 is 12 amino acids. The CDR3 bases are TGTGCCAGCAGTTCGTATAGGCAGCCCCAGCATTTT. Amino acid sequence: CASSSYRQPQHF. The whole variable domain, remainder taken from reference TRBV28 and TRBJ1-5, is DVKVTQSSRYLVKRTGEKVFLECVQDMDHENMFWYRQDPGLGLRLIYFSYDVKMKEKGDIPEGYSVSREKKERFSLILESASTNQTSMYLCASSSYRQPQHFGDGTRLSIL.

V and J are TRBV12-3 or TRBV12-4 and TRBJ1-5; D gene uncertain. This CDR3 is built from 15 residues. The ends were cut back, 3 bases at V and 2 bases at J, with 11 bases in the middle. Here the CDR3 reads CASSLGSLRNQPQHF. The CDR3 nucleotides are TGTGCCAGCAGTTTGGGTTCCCTTCGCAATCAGCCCCAGCATTTT.

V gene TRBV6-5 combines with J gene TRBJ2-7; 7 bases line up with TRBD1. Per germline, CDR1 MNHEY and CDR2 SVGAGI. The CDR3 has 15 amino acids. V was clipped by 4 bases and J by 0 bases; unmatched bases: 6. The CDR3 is CASSLGQTSSYEQYF. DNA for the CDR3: TGTGCCAGCAGTTTGGGACAGACTTCCTCCTACGAGCAGTACTTC.

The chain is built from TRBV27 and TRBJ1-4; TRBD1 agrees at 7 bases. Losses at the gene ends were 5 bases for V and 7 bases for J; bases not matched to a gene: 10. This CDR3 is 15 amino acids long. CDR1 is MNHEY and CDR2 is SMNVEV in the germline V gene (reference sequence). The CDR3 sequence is CASSGGTDRFEKLFF. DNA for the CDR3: TGTGCCAGCAGTGGGGGGACAGACCGATTTGAAAAACTGTTTTTT.